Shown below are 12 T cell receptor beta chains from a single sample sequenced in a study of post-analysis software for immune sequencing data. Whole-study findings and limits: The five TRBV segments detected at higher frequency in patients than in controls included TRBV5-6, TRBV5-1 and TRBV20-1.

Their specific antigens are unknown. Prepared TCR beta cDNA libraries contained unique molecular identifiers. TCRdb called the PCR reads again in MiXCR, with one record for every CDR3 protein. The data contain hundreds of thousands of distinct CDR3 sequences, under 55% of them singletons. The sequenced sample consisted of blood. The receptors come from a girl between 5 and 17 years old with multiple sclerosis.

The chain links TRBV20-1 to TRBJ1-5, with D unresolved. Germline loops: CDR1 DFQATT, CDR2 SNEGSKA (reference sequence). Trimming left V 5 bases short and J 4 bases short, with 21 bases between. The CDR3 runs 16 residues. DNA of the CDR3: TGCAGTGCTGAGATTAGCCCGGGTCTCGAAAATCAGCCCCAGCATTTT. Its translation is CSAEISPGLENQPQHF.

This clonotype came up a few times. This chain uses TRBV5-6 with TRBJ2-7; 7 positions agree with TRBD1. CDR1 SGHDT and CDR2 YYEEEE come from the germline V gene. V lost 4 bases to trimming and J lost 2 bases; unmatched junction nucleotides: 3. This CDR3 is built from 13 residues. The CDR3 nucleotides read TGTGCCAGCAGCGCAACAGGGGCCTACGAGCAGTACTTC. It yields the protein CASSATGAYEQYF.

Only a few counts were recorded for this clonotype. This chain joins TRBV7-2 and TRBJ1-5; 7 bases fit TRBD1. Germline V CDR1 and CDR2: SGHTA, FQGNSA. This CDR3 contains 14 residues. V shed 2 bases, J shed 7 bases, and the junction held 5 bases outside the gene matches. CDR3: CASSLLGRGQPQHF. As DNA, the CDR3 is TGTGCCAGCAGCTTATTGGGCAGGGGGCAGCCCCAGCATTTT.

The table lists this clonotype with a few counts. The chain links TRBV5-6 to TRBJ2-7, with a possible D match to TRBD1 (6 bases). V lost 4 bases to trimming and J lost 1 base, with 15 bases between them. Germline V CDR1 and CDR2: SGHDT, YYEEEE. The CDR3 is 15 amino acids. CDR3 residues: CASSSTGSGSYEQYF. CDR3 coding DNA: TGTGCCAGCAGCAGTACAGGGTCAGGATCCTACGAGCAGTACTTC.

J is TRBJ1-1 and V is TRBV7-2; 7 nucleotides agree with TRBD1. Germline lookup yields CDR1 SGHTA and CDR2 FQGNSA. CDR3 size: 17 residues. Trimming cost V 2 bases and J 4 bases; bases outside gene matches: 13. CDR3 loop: CASSLQGGRQGITEAFF. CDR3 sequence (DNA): TGTGCCAGCAGCTTACAAGGTGGTAGACAGGGAATCACTGAAGCTTTCTTT.

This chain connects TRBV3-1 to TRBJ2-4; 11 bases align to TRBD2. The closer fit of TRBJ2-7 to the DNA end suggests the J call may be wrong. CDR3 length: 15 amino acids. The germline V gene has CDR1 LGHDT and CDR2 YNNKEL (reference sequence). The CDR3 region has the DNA TGTGCCAGCAGCCCGATGTCACTAGCGGGAGACGAGCAGTACTTC. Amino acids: CASSPMSLAGDEQYF.

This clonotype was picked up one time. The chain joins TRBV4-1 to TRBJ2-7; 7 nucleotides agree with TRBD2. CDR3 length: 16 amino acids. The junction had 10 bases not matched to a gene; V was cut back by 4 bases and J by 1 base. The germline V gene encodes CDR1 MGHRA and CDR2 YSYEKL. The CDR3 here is CASSPGASGGSYEQYF. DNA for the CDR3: TGCGCCAGCAGCCCGGGCGCTAGCGGAGGGTCCTACGAGCAGTACTTC.

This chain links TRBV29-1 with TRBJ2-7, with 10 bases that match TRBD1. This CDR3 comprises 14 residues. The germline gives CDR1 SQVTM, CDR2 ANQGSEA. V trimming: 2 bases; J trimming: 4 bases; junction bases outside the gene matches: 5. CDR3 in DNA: TGCAGCGTTGAATCGGGACAGGGGCGTTACGAGCAGTACTTC. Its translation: CSVESGQGRYEQYF.

CDR3 in DNA: TGTGCCAGCAGCCCCCCCCCCTGGGGCAGGAGCTCCTACGAGCAGTACTTC. This translates into CASSPPPWGRSSYEQYF. V gene TRBV12-3 or TRBV12-4 combines with J gene TRBJ2-7; D is possibly TRBD1 (5 bases). The CDR3 consists of 17 residues. Trimming stripped 6 bases from V and 0 bases from J, with 21 bases between.

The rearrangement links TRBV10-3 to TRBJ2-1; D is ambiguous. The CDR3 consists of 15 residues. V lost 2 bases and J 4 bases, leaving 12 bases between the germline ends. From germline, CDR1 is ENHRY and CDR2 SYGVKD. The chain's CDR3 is CAISEAGDRYNEQFF. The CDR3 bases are TGTGCCATCAGTGAGGCAGGTGACCGATACAATGAGCAGTTCTTC.

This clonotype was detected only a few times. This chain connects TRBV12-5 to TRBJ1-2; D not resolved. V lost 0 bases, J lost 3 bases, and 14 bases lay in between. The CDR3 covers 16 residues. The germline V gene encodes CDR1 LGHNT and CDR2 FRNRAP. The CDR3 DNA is TGTGCTAGTGGTTTGGTACCCGGAGGGCCGTACTATGGCTACACCTTC. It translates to CASGLVPGGPYYGYTF. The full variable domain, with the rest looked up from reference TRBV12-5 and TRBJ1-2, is DARVTQTPRHKVTEMGQEVTMRCQPILGHNTVFWYRQTMMQGLELLAYFRNRAPLDDSGMPKDRFSAEMPDATLATLKIQPSEPRDSAVYFCASGLVPGGPYYGYTFGSGTRLTVV.

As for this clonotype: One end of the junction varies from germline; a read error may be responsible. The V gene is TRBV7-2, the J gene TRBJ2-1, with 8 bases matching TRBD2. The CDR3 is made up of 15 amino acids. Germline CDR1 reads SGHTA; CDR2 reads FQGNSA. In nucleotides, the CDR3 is TGTGCCAGCAGCTTAATAAGCGGGAGAAACAATGAACAGTTCTTC. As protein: CASSLISGRNNEQFF.